What follows are 29 T cell receptor beta chains derived from one specimen sequenced in a study of blood T cells in healthy people across ages. The second PCR ran roughly 6 to 11 cycles with a sample-barcoded 5' primer and J-beta primers. TCRdb independently ran MiXCR on the 5' RACE reads; one entry per CDR3 protein. The sample has about 730,000 distinct CDR3 sequences, 43% seen once. The sequencing input was blood. The receptors were gathered from a woman in her fifties or sixties in good health.

This chain joins TRBV29-1 and TRBJ2-7, with 11 bases lining up with TRBD2. Trimming removed 6 bases from V and 4 bases from J; junction bases left unmatched: 8. Per germline, CDR1 SQVTM and CDR2 ANQGSEA. The CDR3 is 14 residues long. In DNA form, the CDR3 reads TGCAGCGTCCGAAAGGGACTAGCGGATTACGAGCAGTACTTC. Translating gives CSVRKGLADYEQYF.

This chain links TRBV6-5 with TRBJ2-1; perhaps TRBD2 as D (5 bases). CDR3 length equals 15 residues. V lost 6 bases and J lost 2, with 14 bases in between. Germline lookup yields CDR1 MNHEY and CDR2 SVGAGI. The CDR3 nucleotides read TGTGCCAGCAGGGAGGACCCCCGGCCCTACAATGAGCAGTTCTTC. It encodes CASREDPRPYNEQFF.

V is TRBV29-1 and J is TRBJ2-1, with 7 bases lining up with TRBD2. With 6 bases clipped from V and 2 bases from J, the junction kept 16 bases outside the gene matches. This CDR3 is built from 17 residues. Germline values: CDR1 SQVTM, CDR2 ANQGSEA. The CDR3 region is CSVAKASGQGTYNEQFF. The CDR3 DNA sequence: TGCAGCGTCGCTAAAGCTAGCGGCCAGGGCACCTACAATGAGCAGTTCTTC.

This chain connects TRBV10-3 to TRBJ2-5, with no clear D. Between the trimmed V and J ends, which lost 8 bases and 5 bases, there was a span of 15 bases. Germline assignment: CDR1 ENHRY and CDR2 SYGVKD. The CDR3 runs to 13 residues. The CDR3 DNA reads as TGTGCCATCGGTGCGACGGGCGAGGAGACCCAGTACTTC. Encoded protein: CAIGATGEETQYF.

This clonotype has ten or more counts. V usage is TRBV6-2 or TRBV6-3 and J usage is TRBJ2-7; D gene ambiguous. The ends were cut back, 5 bases at V and 0 bases at J, with 5 bases in the middle. The germline V gene has CDR1 MNHEY and CDR2 SVGEGT. The CDR3 is 12 amino acids. DNA of the CDR3: TGTGCCAGCAGTGCAAGCTCCTACGAGCAGTACTTC. Residues: CASSASSYEQYF.

A note on this clonotype: A read error may be the cause here, since a much bigger clone is one base away. The chain has TRBV20-1 and TRBJ2-6; 7 positions agree with TRBD2. Trimming at V came to 5 bases and at J to 0 bases, leaving 4 bases not matched to a gene. The CDR3 loop spans 15 amino acids. Germline CDR1 and CDR2: DFQATT and SNEGSKA (reference sequence). CDR3 sequence: CSAQTGGSGANVLTF. The DNA for the CDR3 is TGCAGTGCTCAGACGGGGGGCTCTGGGGCCAACGTCCTGACTTTC.

CDR3 nucleotides: TGTGCCAGCAGTTTAGGTGGGAGCCTAGAGACCCAGTACTTC. Its translation: CASSLGGSLETQYF. This chain connects TRBV12-3 or TRBV12-4 to TRBJ2-5; TRBD2 might be the D (5 bases). CDR3 length: 14 residues. Trimming took off 1 base at V and 4 bases at J, with 10 bases between the two ends.

The J gene is TRBJ2-3, the V gene TRBV4-3, with no clear D. This CDR3 region has 14 residues. V was trimmed by 1 base and J by 2 bases, leaving 7 bases between them. Germline CDR1 LGHNA, CDR2 YSLEER. CDR3 sequence (DNA): TGCGCCAGCAGCCAAGCGGCCAACACAGATACGCAGTATTTT. This translates into CASSQAANTDTQYF.

In its sample, this clonotype was seen many times. The chain has TRBV28 and TRBJ2-1; D unresolved. The CDR3 is 12 amino acids. The V end lost 1 base, the J end lost 8 bases, and 6 bases lay between the germline ends. Germline CDR1 MDHEN, CDR2 SYDVKM. CDR3 sequence (DNA): TGTGCCAGCAGTTTATCCCTCGATGAGCAGTTCTTC. Translated: CASSLSLDEQFF. The variable domain in full, with the rest retrieved from reference TRBV28 and TRBJ2-1, is DVKVTQSSRYLVKRTGEKVFLECVQDMDHENMFWYRQDPGLGLRLIYFSYDVKMKEKGDIPEGYSVSREKKERFSLILESASTNQTSMYLCASSLSLDEQFFGPGTRLTVL.

This clonotype was seen ten or more times. V gene TRBV29-1 combines with J gene TRBJ2-1, with D perhaps TRBD1 or TRBD2 (6 bases each). V dropped 4 bases and J dropped 0 bases, with 10 bases sitting between them. Germline V gene lookup returns CDR1 SQVTM and CDR2 ANQGSEA. The CDR3 consists of 14 residues. The CDR3, as DNA: TGCAGCGTTGGGGGGGCGTCCTCCTACAATGAGCAGTTCTTC. Protein sequence: CSVGGASSYNEQFF.

The chain recombines TRBV6-2 or TRBV6-3 with TRBJ2-7; D is possibly TRBD1 (6 bases). The germline V and J ends were trimmed by 6 bases and 1 base, with 19 bases remaining between them. This CDR3 is built from 16 residues. Germline CDR1 MNHEY, CDR2 SVGEGT. CDR3 nucleotide sequence: TGTGCCAGCAGCCAGAGGCAGACAGGTTTTTCCTACGAGCAGTACTTC. Its protein is CASSQRQTGFSYEQYF.

This clonotype was seen repeatedly, ten times or more. The chain uses TRBV29-1 and TRBJ2-7; 13 positions agree with TRBD2. This CDR3 has 14 residues. The V gene end was trimmed by 4 bases and the J gene end by 5 bases; junction bases not matched to a gene: 5. Germline V CDR1 and CDR2: SQVTM, ANQGSEA. Written as DNA, the CDR3 is TGCAGCGTTGCAACCGGGACTAGCGGGAACGAGCAGTACTTC. It yields the protein CSVATGTSGNEQYF.

The sample holds many counts of this clonotype. The chain recombines TRBV6-2 or TRBV6-3 with TRBJ2-1; possible D gene TRBD1, 5 bases. Germline-derived CDR1 and CDR2 are MNHEY and SVGEGT. The CDR3 totals 12 residues. The V end lost 6 bases, the J end lost 5 bases, and 8 bases lay between the germline ends. The CDR3 loop is CASRRQNNEQFF. The CDR3, as DNA: TGTGCCAGCAGGAGACAGAACAATGAGCAGTTCTTC.

This clonotype was counted a few times. The rearrangement joins TRBV28 to TRBJ2-1, with TRBD2 matching over 9 bases. Germline CDR1 is MDHEN and CDR2 is SYDVKM. The CDR3 is 15 amino acids. Germline trimming cut 5 bases from V and 7 bases from J; bases unmatched to any gene: 9. DNA for the CDR3: TGTGCCAGCAGTCCTCTTAGCGGGAGTTTGAATGAGCAGTTCTTC. Translation gives CASSPLSGSLNEQFF.

The chain uses TRBV4-1 and TRBJ2-5; D uncertain. CDR1 MGHRA and CDR2 YSYEKL come from the germline V gene. V was shortened by 0 bases and J by 0 bases, with 8 bases between the two germline ends. The CDR3 is made up of 15 amino acids. The DNA of the CDR3 is TGCGCCAGCAGCCAAGATCAATCCAACCAAGAGACCCAGTACTTC. Translation gives CASSQDQSNQETQYF.

This clonotype occurred a few times. This chain connects TRBV12-3 or TRBV12-4 to TRBJ2-5; D uncertain. V shed 6 bases and J shed 2 bases, with 13 bases lying between them. The CDR3 spans 14 residues. The CDR3 loop is CASSIGQVQETQYF. In DNA, the CDR3 is TGTGCCAGCAGCATCGGGCAGGTACAAGAGACCCAGTACTTC.

This clonotype was seen only a few times. A much larger clone lies one base from this, so it may be a read error. The chain has TRBV29-1 and TRBJ2-1, with D possibly TRBD1 on 5 matching bases. Germline V gene data show CDR1 as SQVTM and CDR2 as ANQGSEA. Trimming removed 7 bases from V and 5 bases from J, with 12 bases in between. The CDR3 is 12 amino acids. The CDR3 here is CSATTVHNEQFF. In DNA, the CDR3 is TGCAGCGCCACGACAGTACACAATGAGCAGTTCTTC.

The J gene is TRBJ2-1, the V gene TRBV12-3 or TRBV12-4, with 12 bases that match TRBD2. CDR3 length: 16 amino acids. V lost 5 bases, J lost 9 bases, and 11 bases stayed unmatched. CDR3 DNA sequence: TGTGCCAGCAGTGCCGCTAGCGGGGGGGCTTTCAGTGAGCAGTTCTTC. Its translation is CASSAASGGAFSEQFF.

V gene TRBV6-2 or TRBV6-3 combines with J gene TRBJ2-5; D remains unclear. CDR3 size: 16 residues. V was clipped by 2 bases and J by 4 bases, with 17 bases between them. Germline assignment: CDR1 MNHEY and CDR2 SVGEGT. The CDR3: CASSYPSGSGLETQYF. CDR3 sequence (DNA): TGTGCCAGCAGTTACCCTTCCGGCTCGGGCCTAGAGACCCAGTACTTC.

CDR3 region: CASSQETGTSGGYNEQFF. CDR3 in DNA: TGTGCCAGCAGCCAAGAGACGGGGACTAGCGGGGGATACAATGAGCAGTTCTTC. The V and J genes are TRBV3-1 and TRBJ2-1, with TRBD2 identical over 14 bases. In germline, CDR1 is LGHDT, CDR2 YNNKEL (reference sequence). J lost 4 bases, V lost 0 bases, and 5 bases had no gene match. CDR3 length: 18 amino acids.

Notes on this clonotype: One base away lies a much larger clone, so this may be a sequencing read error. The CDR3 region has the DNA TGCAGCGTCGGGTCCACTTACCAAGAGACCCAGTTCTTC. This gives the protein CSVGSTYQETQFF. The chain joins TRBV29-1 to TRBJ2-5, with D unresolved. The J call could be wrong; TRBJ2-1 is a better fit for the DNA end. The CDR3 extends over 13 amino acids. CDR1 SQVTM and CDR2 ANQGSEA come from the germline V gene.

The gene calls are TRBV20-1 and TRBJ2-1; the D is unclear. Trimming shortened V by 6 bases and J by 8 bases, and 11 bases separated the two germline ends. Germline lookup yields CDR1 DFQATT and CDR2 SNEGSKA (reference sequence). CDR3 length: 11 residues. The CDR3 DNA follows: TGCAGTGCCAGGAGAGGCTATGAGCAGTTCTTC. Protein product: CSARRGYEQFF.

The sample holds a few counts of this clonotype. The chain has TRBV12-5 and TRBJ2-7, with D maybe TRBD1 (5 bases). CDR1 and CDR2 from the germline V gene are LGHNT and FRNRAP. V lost 8 bases, J lost 2 bases, and 16 bases lay in between. The CDR3 is made up of 14 amino acids. The CDR3 bases are TGTGCTAGTTGTCTCTTCCCAGGGACCTACGAGCAGTACTTC. Amino acid sequence: CASCLFPGTYEQYF.

As to this clonotype: This sequence may be a read error, since a much larger clone differs from it by one base. The chain has TRBV25-1 and TRBJ2-3; no clear D. Germline V gives CDR1 MGHDK, CDR2 SYGVNS. V was clipped by 2 bases and J by 2 bases, with 11 bases between them. The CDR3 contains 15 residues. Here the CDR3 reads CASSERSMYTDTQYF. The CDR3 nucleotides are TGTGCCAGCAGTGAAAGGAGCATGTACACAGATACGCAGTATTTT.

Points on this clonotype: This may be a read error: a much more frequent sequence differs by one nucleotide. The chain carries TRBV7-2 and TRBJ2-5; possible D gene TRBD1, 6 bases. CDR1 and CDR2 from the germline V gene are SGHTA and FQGNSA. V shed 4 bases and J shed 11 bases, with 20 bases lying between them. The length of the CDR3 is 14 residues. This chain's CDR3 is CASSYRDISYVQYF. In nucleotides, the CDR3 is TGTGCCAGCAGCTACCGGGACATCTCCTACGTGCAGTACTTC.

This rearrangement joins TRBV7-2 to TRBJ1-1, with TRBD1 matching over 11 bases. V shed 5 bases and J 7 bases; nucleotides not matched to a gene: 12. This CDR3 is built from 16 residues. From germline, CDR1 is SGHTA and CDR2 FQGNSA. Written as DNA, the CDR3 is TGTGCCAGCAGCCCCGGACAGGGGGCCCGTCGTCATGAAGCTTTCTTT. Its translation: CASSPGQGARRHEAFF.

Remarks on this clonotype: At one end the junction does not follow the germline gene, possibly because of a read error. DNA for the CDR3: TGCGCCGGCAGCTTCCAGCGGTCTTACAATGAGCAGTTCTTC. It encodes CAGSFQRSYNEQFF. The chain combines TRBV5-1 with TRBJ2-1; D perhaps matches TRBD2 (5 bases). Looked up from germline, CDR1 is SGHRS and CDR2 is YFSETQ. The CDR3 contains 14 residues.

This clonotype has more than one count but fewer than ten. The V gene is TRBV7-3, the J gene TRBJ2-6; TRBD1 matches 8 bases. The CDR3 contains 17 residues. Looked up from germline, CDR1 is SGHTA and CDR2 is FQGTGA. V gave up 1 base and J gave up 0 bases; unmatched junction bases: 2. CDR3 protein: CASSLNTGGSGANVLTF. CDR3 sequence (DNA): TGTGCCAGCAGCTTAAACACAGGGGGCTCTGGGGCCAACGTCCTGACTTTC.

The rearrangement links TRBV24-1 to TRBJ2-5, with TRBD2 as a possible D gene (5 bases). The V and J ends lost 2 bases and 3 bases respectively, with 12 bases between them. CDR3 length: 15 amino acids. CDR1 is KGHDR, CDR2 SFDVKD, per germline. The CDR3 region has the DNA TGTGCCACCAGTGATTATGGACTGGGGAAAGAGACCCAGTACTTC. Its translation is CATSDYGLGKETQYF.